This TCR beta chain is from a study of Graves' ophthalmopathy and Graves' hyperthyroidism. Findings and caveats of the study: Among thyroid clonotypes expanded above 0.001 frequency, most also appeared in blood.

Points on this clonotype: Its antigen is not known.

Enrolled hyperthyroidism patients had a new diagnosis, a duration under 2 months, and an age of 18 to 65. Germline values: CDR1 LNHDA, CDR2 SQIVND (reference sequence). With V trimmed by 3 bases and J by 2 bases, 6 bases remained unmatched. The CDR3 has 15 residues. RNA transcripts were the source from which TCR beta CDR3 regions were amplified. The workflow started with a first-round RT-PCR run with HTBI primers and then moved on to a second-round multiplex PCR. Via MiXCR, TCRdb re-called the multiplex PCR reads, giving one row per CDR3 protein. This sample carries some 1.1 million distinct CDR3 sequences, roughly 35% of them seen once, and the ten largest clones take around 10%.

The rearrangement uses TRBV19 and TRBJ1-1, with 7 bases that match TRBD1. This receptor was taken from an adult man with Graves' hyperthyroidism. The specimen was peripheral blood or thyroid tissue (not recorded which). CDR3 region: CASSMRGRFNTEAFF. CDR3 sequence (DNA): TGTGCCAGTAGTATGAGGGGGCGCTTTAACACTGAAGCTTTCTTT.